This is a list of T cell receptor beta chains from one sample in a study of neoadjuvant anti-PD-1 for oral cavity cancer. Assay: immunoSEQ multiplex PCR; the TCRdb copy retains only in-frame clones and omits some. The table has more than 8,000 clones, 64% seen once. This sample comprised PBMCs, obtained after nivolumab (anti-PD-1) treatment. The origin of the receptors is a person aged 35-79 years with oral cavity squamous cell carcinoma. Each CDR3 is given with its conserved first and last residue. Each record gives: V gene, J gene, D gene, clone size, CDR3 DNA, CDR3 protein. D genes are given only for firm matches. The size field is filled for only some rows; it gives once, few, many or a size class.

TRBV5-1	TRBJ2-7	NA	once	TGCGCCAGCAGCCGACAGGATAGCTCCTACGAGCAGTACTTC	CASSRQDSSYEQYF
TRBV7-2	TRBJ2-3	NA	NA	TGTGCCAGCAGCGCCGTCACAGATACGCAGTATTTT	CASSAVTDTQYF
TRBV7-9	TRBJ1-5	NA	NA	TGTGCCAGCAGCCCCTTAACCAATCAGCCCCAGCATTTT	CASSPLTNQPQHF
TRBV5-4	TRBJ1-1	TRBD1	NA	TGTGCCAGCAGCTTGGTAGGGGGCCGGGAAGCTTTCTTT	CASSLVGGREAFF
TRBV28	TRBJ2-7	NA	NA	TGTGCCAGCAGTTTACCGGGGGGGACAGGCTACGAGCAGTACTTC	CASSLPGGTGYEQYF
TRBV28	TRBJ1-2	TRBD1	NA	TGTGCCAGCAGCTCCCAGGGACAGGTCAACTATGGCTACACCTTC	CASSSQGQVNYGYTF
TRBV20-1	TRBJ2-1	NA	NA	TGCAGTGCTAGGGGGACATTTGAGCAGTTCTTC	CSARGTFEQFF
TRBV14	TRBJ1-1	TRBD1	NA	TGTGCCAGCAGCCATGACAGGGGTGGAACTGAAGCTTTCTTT	CASSHDRGGTEAFF
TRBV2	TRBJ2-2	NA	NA	TGTGCCAGCAGGCGTGACACCGGGGAGCTGTTTTTT	CASRRDTGELFF
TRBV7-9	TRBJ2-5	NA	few	TGTGCCAGCAGCTTCGGCGGGGTGAAGACCCAGTACTTC	CASSFGGVKTQYF
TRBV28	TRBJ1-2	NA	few	TGTGCCAGCAGTTTCGTCGGGGGGACCTATGGCTACACCTTC	CASSFVGGTYGYTF
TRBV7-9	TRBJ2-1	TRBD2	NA	TGTGCCAGCAGCCCGGGGGCTAGCGGGAGCTCCTACAATGAGCAGTTCTTC	CASSPGASGSSYNEQFF
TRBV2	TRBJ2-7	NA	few	TGTGCCAGCACTGGATCAGTCTACGAGCAGTACTTC	CASTGSVYEQYF
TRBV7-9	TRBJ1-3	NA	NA	TGTGCCAGCAGCTCGCTCCAGAGGACGGCTGGAAACACCATATATTTT	CASSSLQRTAGNTIYF
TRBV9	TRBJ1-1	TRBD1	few	TGTGCCAGCAGCTTCGGGACAGGGGGGACTGAAGCTTTCTTT	CASSFGTGGTEAFF
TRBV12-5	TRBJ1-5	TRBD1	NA	TGTGCTAGTGGTTTGGGGACAGGGGGCAATCAGCCCCAGCATTTT	CASGLGTGGNQPQHF
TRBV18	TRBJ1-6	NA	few	TGTGCCAGCTCACCCGGTCGGGTTCGGGATTCACCCCTCCACTTT	CASSPGRVRDSPLHF
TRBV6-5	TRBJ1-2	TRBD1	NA	TGTGCCAGCAGTTCCGACAGGGACTATGGCTACACCTTC	CASSSDRDYGYTF
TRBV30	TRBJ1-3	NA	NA	TGTGCCTGGAGTGAAGAAGCGGGAAACACCATATATTTT	CAWSEEAGNTIYF
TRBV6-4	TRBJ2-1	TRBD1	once	TGTGCCAGCAGTAGCATCGTTGCGGGGACAGGGGTTGCGAATGAGCAGTTCTTC	CASSSIVAGTGVANEQFF
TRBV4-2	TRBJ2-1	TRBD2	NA	TGTGCCAGCAGCCAAGCGCCTAGCGGGAGGTATGAGCAGTTCTTC	CASSQAPSGRYEQFF
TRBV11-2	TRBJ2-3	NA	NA	TGTGCCAGCAGCTTAGAACGCTCAATAGGGGCCGGTCTTTATACGCAGTATTTT	CASSLERSIGAGLYTQYF
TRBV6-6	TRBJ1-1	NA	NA	TGTGCCAGCAGTTACTTGGGGGCTGAAGCTTTCTTT	CASSYLGAEAFF
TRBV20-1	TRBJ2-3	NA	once	TGCAGTGCTACGGTGGGAGATACGCAGTATTTT	CSATVGDTQYF
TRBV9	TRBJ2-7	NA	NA	TGTGCCAGCAGTGCGGGTCGGATCAGCTCCTACGAGCAGTACTTC	CASSAGRISSYEQYF
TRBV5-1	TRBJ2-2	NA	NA	TGCGCCAGCAGCTTGGCGGGAGCGGCCGGGGAGCTGTTTTTT	CASSLAGAAGELFF
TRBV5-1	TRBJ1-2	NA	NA	TGCGCCAGCAGCTTGGAAGCCCCCCTCTATGGCTACACCTTC	CASSLEAPLYGYTF
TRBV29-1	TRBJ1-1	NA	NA	TGCAGCGTCCCAGGGGTCGCTGAAGCTTTCTTT	CSVPGVAEAFF
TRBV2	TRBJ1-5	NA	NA	TGTGCCAGCAGTGACTCGGGCAGTATCTTTAATCAGCCCCAGCATTTT	CASSDSGSIFNQPQHF
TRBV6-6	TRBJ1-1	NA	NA	TGTGCCAGCAGTGGGAACAGAAAGAACACTGAAGCTTTCTTT	CASSGNRKNTEAFF
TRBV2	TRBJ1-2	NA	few	TGTGCCAGCAGTGGACAGGTTTCTAACTATGGCTACACCTTC	CASSGQVSNYGYTF
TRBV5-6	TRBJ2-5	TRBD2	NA	TGTGCCAGCAGCTTGTCGGGACTACAAGAGACCCAGTACTTC	CASSLSGLQETQYF
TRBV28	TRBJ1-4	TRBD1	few	TGTGCCAGCAGTCGAAGGACAGGGAATGAAAAACTGTTTTTT	CASSRRTGNEKLFF
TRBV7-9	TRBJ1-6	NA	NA	TGTGCCAGCAGCTTAGATGGAGTAGGCCCCCTCCACTTT	CASSLDGVGPLHF
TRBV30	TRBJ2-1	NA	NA	TGTGCCTGGAGTCACTTCCCCTCCTACAATGAGCAGTTCTTC	CAWSHFPSYNEQFF
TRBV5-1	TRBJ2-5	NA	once	TGCGCCAGCAGCTTACGGGAGACGGAGACCCAGTACTTC	CASSLRETETQYF
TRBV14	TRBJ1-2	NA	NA	TGTGCCAGCAGCCAGGGAGCGGCGAATGGCTACACCTTC	CASSQGAANGYTF
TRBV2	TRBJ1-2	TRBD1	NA	TGTGCCAGCGGCAGACAGGGGCGACGTGGCTATGGCTACACCTTC	CASGRQGRRGYGYTF
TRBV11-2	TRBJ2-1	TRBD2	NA	TGTGCCAGCAGCTTAGAGGGACTAGCGGGGGGGGCCTACAATGAGCAGTTCTTC	CASSLEGLAGGAYNEQFF
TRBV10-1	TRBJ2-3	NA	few	TGCGCCAGCAGTGACTGGAGCGGCCCCTACACAGATACGCAGTATTTT	CASSDWSGPYTDTQYF
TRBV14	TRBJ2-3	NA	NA	TGTGCCAGCAGCCAGGACTTGGTGAGCACAGATACGCAGTATTTT	CASSQDLVSTDTQYF
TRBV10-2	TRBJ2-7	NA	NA	TGCGCCACCCTCCACGATTACTCCTACGAGCAGTACTTC	CATLHDYSYEQYF
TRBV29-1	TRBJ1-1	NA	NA	TGCAGCTCTCACAGGACTACAGAGGCTGAAGCTTTCTTT	CSSHRTTEAEAFF
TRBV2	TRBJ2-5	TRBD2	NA	TGTGCCAGCAGTGAGGAGCTGGGCGGGGGAAAAGAGACCCAGTACTTC	CASSEELGGGKETQYF
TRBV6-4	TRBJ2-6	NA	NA	TGTGCCAGCAGCAGAGACGGGGACTCTGGGGCCAACGTCCTGACTTTC	CASSRDGDSGANVLTF
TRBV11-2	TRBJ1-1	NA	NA	TGTGCCAGCAGCTTAGGTCTAGGGAACACTGAAGCTTTCTTT	CASSLGLGNTEAFF
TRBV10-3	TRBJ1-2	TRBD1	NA	TGTGCCATCAGTGGACAGGGTGGCGGCTATGGCTACACCTTC	CAISGQGGGYGYTF